The 5 T cell receptor beta chains listed next were all sequenced from one sample in a study of cytomegalovirus exposure and HLA in healthy donors. Primers included in the PCR were 60 Vbeta and 13 Jbeta primers. The repertoire was sequenced with immunoSEQ multiplex PCR; TCRdb's copy has only in-frame clones and lacks some. The profile shows roughly 190,000 clones, 70% to 80% of them singletons. The sample consisted of PBMCs. Receptors originate from a woman aged 25 to 39 in good health and CMV-seropositive.

The chain has TRBV28 and TRBJ1-2; tentative D call: TRBD1 (6 bases). CDR3 size: 12 residues. V was clipped by 6 bases and J by 4 bases, with 9 bases between them. Germline loops: CDR1 MDHEN, CDR2 SYDVKM. The CDR3 bases are TGTGCCAGCAGGGACAGTTTCTATGGCTACACCTTC. Translated: CASRDSFYGYTF.

The count of this clone is one. The chain has TRBV9 and TRBJ2-3; TRBD1 might be the D (9 bases). Per germline, CDR1 SGDLS and CDR2 YYNGEE. The V and J ends lost 3 bases and 1 base respectively, with 18 bases between them. The CDR3 covers 17 residues. The CDR3 protein is CASSAGGTGRGTDTQYF. CDR3 coding DNA: TGTGCCAGCAGCGCGGGAGGGACAGGGCGGGGCACAGATACGCAGTATTTT. Complete variable domain (other parts from reference TRBV9 and TRBJ2-3): DSGVTQTPKHLITATGQRVTLRCSPRSGDLSVYWYQQSLDQGLQFLIQYYNGEERAKGNILERFSAQQFPDLHSELNLSSLELGDSALYFCASSAGGTGRGTDTQYFGPGTRLTVL.

In this sample, this clone turned up a few times. The chain carries TRBV10-3 and TRBJ2-3; 8 nucleotides align to TRBD2. CDR1 ENHRY and CDR2 SYGVKD come from the germline V gene. The trim removed 7 bases at V and 2 bases at J, leaving 2 bases unmatched. This CDR3 has 13 amino acids. DNA for the CDR3: TGTGCCATCACTAGCGGGTACACAGATACGCAGTATTTT. This codes for CAITSGYTDTQYF.

The genes are TRBV5-6 and TRBJ1-5, with no clear D. CDR1 is SGHDT, CDR2 YYEEEE, per germline. The V end lost 4 bases, the J end lost 11 bases, and 10 bases lay between the germline ends. The CDR3 runs to 11 residues. The CDR3 protein is CASSHFVTQHF. The CDR3 DNA reads as TGTGCCAGCAGCCACTTTGTTACCCAGCATTTT.

Comment on this clone: An end of the junction does not agree with germline; a read error may underlie this. The chain combines TRBV27 with TRBJ2-7; tentatively, D is TRBD1 (6 bases). There are 11 residues in the CDR3. Germline CDR1 and CDR2: MNHEY and SMNVEV (reference sequence). The DNA for the CDR3 is TGTGCCAGCAGACTTCCGACAGGTGACGTCTTC. The encoded protein is CASRLPTGDVF.